One and the same sample provided the 9 T cell receptor beta chains below, sequenced in a study of cytomegalovirus exposure and HLA in healthy donors. Libraries were prepared by immunoSEQ multiplex PCR; TCRdb keeps only in-frame clonotypes and omits some of them. The table records approximately 190,000 clones, around 83% of them present only once. Sequencing was carried out using PBMCs. Source of these receptors: a woman in her twenties or thirties in good health and CMV-seropositive.

V and J are TRBV7-3 and TRBJ2-2; 9 nucleotides align to TRBD1. The CDR3 contains 16 residues. Germline CDR1 is SGHTA and CDR2 is FQGTGA. Losses at the gene ends were 5 bases for V and 4 bases for J; bases not matched to a gene: 8. The DNA of the CDR3 is TGTGCCAGCAGCCGGACAGGGGATCGTGGCACCGGGGAGCTGTTTTTT. This translates into CASSRTGDRGTGELFF.

This clone occurred a few times. The rearrangement joins TRBV6-5 to TRBJ1-2; no definite D call. The CDR3 contains 13 residues. CDR1 and CDR2 from the germline V gene are MNHEY and SVGAGI. Deletions cut 5 bases from V and 8 bases from J, with 15 bases between. CDR3: CASSRESLGGYTF. The CDR3 DNA is TGTGCCAGCAGTAGGGAGTCTCTGGGAGGCTACACCTTC.

The chain links TRBV2 to TRBJ2-4, with TRBD2 identical over 9 bases. The CDR3 sequence is 14 residues long. Germline V gives CDR1 SNHLY, CDR2 FYNNEI. V shed 4 bases and J 9 bases; nucleotides not matched to a gene: 7. The CDR3 nucleotides read TGTGCCAGCAGTGGCGGGACTAGCCCCAGCATTCAGTACTTC. Its translation: CASSGGTSPSIQYF.

This rearrangement joins TRBV29-1 to TRBJ1-1, with D maybe TRBD1 (6 bases). The CDR3 loop spans 13 amino acids. V was shortened by 8 bases and J by 2 bases, with 15 bases between the two germline ends. Germline CDR1 SQVTM, CDR2 ANQGSEA. The CDR3: CSSLGGFNTEAFF. CDR3 nucleotide sequence: TGCAGCTCGCTAGGGGGATTTAACACTGAAGCTTTCTTT.

The chain uses TRBV6-6 and TRBJ2-1, with 12 bases that match TRBD2. In germline, CDR1 is MNHNY, CDR2 SVGAGI (reference sequence). Trimming took 5 bases from V and 8 from J; bases not matched to a gene: 4. This CDR3 has 14 amino acids. CDR3: CASSLAGGPDEQFF. CDR3 DNA: TGTGCCAGCAGTCTAGCGGGAGGGCCGGATGAGCAGTTCTTC.

This clone appeared a single time. The chain uses TRBV7-9 and TRBJ2-7; TRBD2 is a possible D gene (5 bases). V was pared by 4 bases and J by 7 bases, with 17 bases between. Germline CDR1 and CDR2: SEHNR and FQNEAQ (reference sequence). The CDR3 runs 14 residues. The CDR3 loop is CASSYLPSSGEQYF. The CDR3 DNA sequence: TGTGCCAGCAGCTATTTACCTAGCTCGGGAGAGCAGTACTTC.

This clone came up once. V gene TRBV25-1 combines with J gene TRBJ1-1, with TRBD1 matching 7 bases. The CDR3 covers 13 residues. CDR1 is MGHDK and CDR2 is SYGVNS in the germline V gene. J was trimmed by 3 bases and V by 5 bases; bases with no gene match: 3. The CDR3 reads CASSKQGYTEAFF. The CDR3, as DNA: TGTGCCAGCAGTAAACAGGGGTACACTGAAGCTTTCTTT.

The rearrangement joins TRBV19 to TRBJ1-2; D uncertain. The CDR3 contains 13 residues. Trimming removed 4 bases from V and 4 bases from J, with 10 bases in between. The germline CDR1 and CDR2 sequences are LNHDA and SQIVND (reference sequence). CDR3 coding DNA: TGTGCCAGTAGTAGTAGGAGGCCCTATGGCTACACCTTC. Protein product: CASSSRRPYGYTF.

The chain has TRBV5-6 and TRBJ2-7; 7 bases align to TRBD2. Germline assignment: CDR1 SGHDT and CDR2 YYEEEE. Trimming cost V 1 base and J 3 bases; bases outside gene matches: 4. CDR3 length: 14 residues. The CDR3 here is CASSLYSGGYEQYF. The CDR3 DNA is TGTGCCAGCAGCTTGTATTCGGGGGGCTACGAGCAGTACTTC.